The next 13 T cell receptor beta chains were all read from a single sample in a study of CD8+ T cells in alopecia areata (dated by TCRdb to the late 2010s). In light of the paper, this sample's time point label describes: about 5 months on oral tofacitinib. What the treatment or condition label conveys for this sample: oral pan-JAK inhibitor, 5-10 mg twice daily. The library was produced with the immunoSEQ multiplex PCR assay. RNA was extracted from all samples and reverse transcribed into cDNA, which served as template for TCR sequencing. TCRdb provides this immuneACCESS table in a form limited to in-frame rearrangements. Some clones are lacking; in checked studies, under half of them reflect an unresolved V gene, and why the rest are absent is not known. The table for this sample lists roughly 170,000 clones; roughly 62% of them were counted only once. Clones ranked in the top ten supply over 9.5% of the sample.

The sample consisted of CD8+ T cells sorted from blood, taken at week 24, from a patient treated with tofacitinib. The source of these receptors is a human donor with alopecia areata.

V and J are TRBV30 and TRBJ2-1, with D possibly called TRBD1 or TRBD2 (5 bases each). The CDR3 totals 10 residues. The ends were cut back, 5 bases at V and 6 bases at J, with 5 bases in the middle. Germline lookup yields CDR1 GTSNPN and CDR2 SVGIG (reference sequence). CDR3 loop: CAWGGNEQFF. CDR3 bases: TGTGCCTGGGGGGGCAATGAGCAGTTCTTC.

This clone was recorded a few times. The chain employs TRBV5-6 and TRBJ2-1; 9 bases match TRBD2. Germline CDR1 reads SGHDT; CDR2 reads YYEEEE. The J segment lost 4 bases and the V segment lost 4 bases, leaving 6 bases of the junction unmatched. This CDR3 contains 15 residues. For the CDR3, the DNA is TGTGCCAGCAGCAATGGACTAGCGCGATACAATGAGCAGTTCTTC. Its protein product is CASSNGLARYNEQFF.

This chain joins TRBV5-6 and TRBJ1-1, with a weak D call TRBD1 (6 bases). The CDR3 loop spans 16 amino acids. Germline V gene sequence: CDR1 SGHDT, CDR2 YYEEEE. V was trimmed by 4 bases and J by 1 base, leaving 17 bases between them. The CDR3 sequence: CASSGGGRTGNTEAFF. DNA for the CDR3: TGTGCCAGCAGCGGGGGGGGCCGTACAGGGAACACTGAAGCTTTCTTT. Filled out from reference TRBV5-6 and TRBJ1-1, the complete variable domain reads DAGVTQSPTHLIKTRGQQVTLRCSPKSGHDTVSWYQQALGQGPQFIFQYYEEEERQRGNFPDRFSGHQFPNYSSELNVNALLLGDSALYLCASSGGGRTGNTEAFFGQGTRLTVV.

The rearrangement links TRBV13 to TRBJ2-4; D remains ambiguous. This CDR3 has 14 residues. CDR1 PRHDT and CDR2 FYEKMQ come from the germline V gene (reference sequence). Trimming removed 2 bases at V and 0 bases at J, with 5 bases between. The CDR3 reads CASSLSAAKNIQYF. The CDR3 DNA reads TGTGCCAGCAGCTTATCCGCAGCCAAAAACATTCAGTACTTC.

There are a few counts of this clone. This sequence joins TRBV13 and TRBJ2-4; 11 bases map to TRBD2. The germline V gene encodes CDR1 PRHDT and CDR2 FYEKMQ (reference sequence). With 5 bases clipped from V and 8 bases from J, the junction kept 8 bases outside the gene matches. The CDR3 extends over 15 amino acids. The DNA of the CDR3 is TGTGCCAGCAGCCTGAAACTAGCGGGGGTTGACATTCAGTACTTC. Protein: CASSLKLAGVDIQYF.

This clone was counted only a few times. CDR3 DNA sequence: TGTGCCAGCAGCTTCAGGACAGAATATGGCTACACCTTC. Translating gives CASSFRTEYGYTF. This chain links TRBV11-2 with TRBJ1-2; D perhaps matches TRBD1 (6 bases). This CDR3 is 13 amino acids long. Germline CDR1 and CDR2: SGHAT and FQNNGV. V dropped 3 bases and J dropped 5 bases, with 10 bases sitting between them.

This clone showed up just once. This chain joins TRBV7-9 and TRBJ2-2; D tentatively fits TRBD1 or TRBD2 (5 bases each). The CDR3 loop spans 16 amino acids. V dropped 6 bases and J dropped 3 bases, with 17 bases sitting between them. Germline lookup yields CDR1 SEHNR and CDR2 FQNEAQ (reference sequence). The CDR3 spells CASRPPLGPDTGELFF. The CDR3 DNA reads TGTGCCAGCAGACCCCCGCTGGGACCAGACACCGGGGAGCTGTTTTTT.

This clone came up a few times. The genes are TRBV13 and TRBJ1-2; 8 nucleotides line up with TRBD1. Unmatched junction bases numbered 4, after V lost 10 bases and J lost 0 bases. Looked up from germline, CDR1 is PRHDT and CDR2 is FYEKMQ (reference sequence). There are 13 residues in the CDR3. The CDR3 loop is CATTTGANYGYTF. CDR3 sequence (DNA): TGTGCCACAACGACAGGGGCTAACTATGGCTACACCTTC.

This clone was found a few times. The gene calls are TRBV9 and TRBJ2-2; the match to TRBD1 covers 10 bases. Germline assignment: CDR1 SGDLS and CDR2 YYNGEE. The V segment lost 5 bases and the J segment 5 bases; nucleotides outside the gene matches: 9. The CDR3 has 16 amino acids. In DNA form, the CDR3 reads TGTGCCAGCAGACCGACAGGGGGCTCGTCGACCGGGGAGCTGTTTTTT. Translation gives CASRPTGGSSTGELFF.

The chain links TRBV7-9 to TRBJ1-2; perhaps TRBD1 as D (6 bases). The germline V and J ends were trimmed by 5 bases and 5 bases, with 12 bases remaining between them. The germline gives CDR1 SEHNR, CDR2 FQNEAQ (reference sequence). This CDR3 region has 13 residues. Written as DNA, the CDR3 is TGTGCCAGCAGCCCGGACAGCTCATATGGCTACACCTTC. Translation: CASSPDSSYGYTF. Drawing the rest from reference TRBV7-9 and TRBJ1-2, the complete variable domain is DTGVSQNPRHKITKRGQNVTFRCDPISEHNRLYWYRQTLGQGPEFLTYFQNEAQLEKSRLLSDRFSAERPKGSFSTLEIQRTEQGDSAMYLCASSPDSSYGYTFGSGTRLTVV.

This clone was seen only a few times. This chain links TRBV7-9 with TRBJ1-2; a weak D match, TRBD1 (6 bases). Deletions cut 4 bases from V and 5 bases from J, with 8 bases between. Looked up from germline, CDR1 is SEHNR and CDR2 is FQNEAQ (reference sequence). This CDR3 spans 12 amino acids. The CDR3 bases are TGTGCCAGCAGCTCAGGGGTATATGGCTACACCTTC. Translation: CASSSGVYGYTF. Using reference TRBV7-9 and TRBJ1-2 for the parts outside the CDR3, the full variable domain is DTGVSQNPRHKITKRGQNVTFRCDPISEHNRLYWYRQTLGQGPEFLTYFQNEAQLEKSRLLSDRFSAERPKGSFSTLEIQRTEQGDSAMYLCASSSGVYGYTFGSGTRLTVV.

V is TRBV7-9 and J is TRBJ2-2; TRBD1 aligns across 8 bases. After removal of 3 bases from V and 0 bases from J, the junction contained 6 bases not matched to a gene. This CDR3 region has 17 residues. The V gene's germline CDR1 is SEHNR and CDR2 FQNEAQ (reference sequence). For the CDR3, the DNA is TGTGCCAGCAGCTTGCCCGGACAGGGCGCGAACACCGGGGAGCTGTTTTTT. This encodes CASSLPGQGANTGELFF.

The gene calls are TRBV7-6 and TRBJ2-7; D is uncertain. The ends were cut back, 2 bases at V and 0 bases at J, with 11 bases in the middle. The CDR3 runs 15 residues. Per the germline V gene, CDR1 is SGHVS and CDR2 is FNYEAQ. CDR3 in amino acids: CASSLKADSSYEQYF. As DNA, the CDR3 is TGTGCCAGCAGCTTAAAGGCAGATAGCTCCTACGAGCAGTACTTC.